The rows below give T cell receptor beta chains drawn from one sample of a study of cytomegalovirus exposure and HLA in healthy donors. The repertoire was sequenced with immunoSEQ multiplex PCR; TCRdb's copy has only in-frame clones and lacks some. There are some 40,000 clones in the sample; around two thirds occur only once, and 6.3% lies in the top ten. Sequencing used PBMCs. These receptors all stem from a man younger than 40 in good health and CMV-seronegative. The CDR3 runs from the conserved cysteine through the conserved F or W. D genes are given only for firm matches. Rows give clone size only sometimes, using once, few, many, or a class for an expanded clone.

V gene: TRBV4-1; J gene: TRBJ2-2; D gene: -; clone size: few; CDR3 protein: CASSQEQGTGELFF; CDR3 DNA: TGCGCCAGCAGCCAGGAACAGGGAACCGGGGAGCTGTTTTTT
V gene: TRBV6-6; J gene: TRBJ2-1; D gene: -; clone size: -; CDR3 protein: CASSYLVAYNEQFF; CDR3 DNA: TGTGCCAGCAGTTACTTAGTAGCATACAATGAGCAGTTCTTC
V gene: TRBV7-6; J gene: TRBJ2-5; D gene: -; clone size: -; CDR3 protein: CASSLGSKYQETQYF; CDR3 DNA: TGTGCCAGCAGCTTAGGGAGTAAATACCAAGAGACCCAGTACTTC
V gene: TRBV19; J gene: TRBJ1-1; D gene: -; clone size: -; CDR3 protein: CASSTRQTRMNTEAFF; CDR3 DNA: TGTGCCAGTAGTACCCGACAGACCCGAATGAACACTGAAGCTTTCTTT
V gene: TRBV27; J gene: TRBJ2-2; D gene: TRBD2; clone size: -; CDR3 protein: CASRTSGGPSTGELFF; CDR3 DNA: TGTGCCAGCAGGACTAGCGGGGGGCCAAGTACCGGGGAGCTGTTTTTT
V gene: TRBV10-2; J gene: TRBJ1-5; D gene: -; clone size: -; CDR3 protein: CASTVNSNQPQHF; CDR3 DNA: TGCGCCAGTACAGTTAACAGCAATCAGCCCCAGCATTTT
V gene: TRBV11-2; J gene: TRBJ2-1; D gene: TRBD2; clone size: -; CDR3 protein: CASSPRLAGVYNEQFF; CDR3 DNA: TGTGCCAGCAGCCCAAGACTAGCGGGGGTCTACAATGAGCAGTTCTTC
V gene: TRBV6-1; J gene: TRBJ2-7; D gene: TRBD1; clone size: -; CDR3 protein: CASRGGTGVYYEQYF; CDR3 DNA: TGTGCCAGCAGGGGAGGGACAGGGGTCTACTACGAGCAGTACTTC
V gene: TRBV2; J gene: TRBJ2-1; D gene: -; clone size: few; CDR3 protein: CASSFGQSNNEQFF; CDR3 DNA: TGTGCCAGCAGTTTCGGACAGTCTAACAATGAGCAGTTCTTC
V gene: TRBV4-1; J gene: TRBJ2-3; D gene: -; clone size: once; CDR3 protein: CASSSTAGVFSPTDTQYF; CDR3 DNA: TGCGCCAGCAGCTCAACAGCGGGCGTCTTTAGTCCCACAGATACGCAGTATTTT
V gene: TRBV19; J gene: TRBJ2-7; D gene: -; clone size: -; CDR3 protein: CASSTPGLDYEQYF; CDR3 DNA: TGTGCCAGTAGTACTCCAGGGCTCGACTACGAGCAGTACTTC
V gene: TRBV4-1; J gene: TRBJ2-7; D gene: TRBD2; clone size: -; CDR3 protein: CASKGGRALGTYEQYF; CDR3 DNA: TGCGCCAGCAAGGGCGGGAGGGCGTTGGGGACCTACGAGCAGTACTTC
V gene: TRBV6-6; J gene: TRBJ2-6; D gene: -; clone size: -; CDR3 protein: CASSSQDSGANVLTF; CDR3 DNA: TGTGCCAGCAGTTCTCAGGACTCTGGGGCCAACGTCCTGACTTTC
V gene: TRBV11-2; J gene: TRBJ1-2; D gene: TRBD1; clone size: -; CDR3 protein: CASSTLTGGYGYTF; CDR3 DNA: TGTGCCAGCAGCACATTGACAGGGGGCTATGGCTACACCTTC
V gene: TRBV9; J gene: TRBJ2-1; D gene: TRBD2; clone size: -; CDR3 protein: CASSVATQGWTSGRSNEQFF; CDR3 DNA: TGTGCCAGCAGCGTAGCTACACAGGGGTGGACTAGCGGGAGATCCAATGAGCAGTTCTTC
V gene: TRBV28; J gene: TRBJ1-1; D gene: -; clone size: few; CDR3 protein: CASRPGLRGEAFF; CDR3 DNA: TGTGCCAGCAGGCCGGGACTAAGGGGTGAAGCTTTCTTT
V gene: TRBV9; J gene: TRBJ1-2; D gene: -; clone size: -; CDR3 protein: CASSVEINYGYPF; CDR3 DNA: TGTGCCAGCAGCGTTGAGATTAACTATGGCTACCCCTTC
V gene: TRBV6-6; J gene: TRBJ1-2; D gene: -; clone size: once; CDR3 protein: CASSYRGGGGNYGYTF; CDR3 DNA: TGTGCCAGCAGTTATAGGGGAGGGGGGGGGAACTATGGCTACACCTTC
V gene: TRBV11-1; J gene: TRBJ2-7; D gene: -; clone size: -; CDR3 protein: CASSFTAANYEQYF; CDR3 DNA: TGTGCCAGCAGTTTCACTGCTGCGAACTACGAGCAGTACTTC
V gene: TRBV7-9; J gene: TRBJ2-7; D gene: -; clone size: -; CDR3 protein: CASSPGAYEQYF; CDR3 DNA: TGTGCCAGCTCCCCCGGAGCCTACGAGCAGTACTTC
V gene: TRBV11-2; J gene: TRBJ2-7; D gene: TRBD2; clone size: -; CDR3 protein: CASSRGESEQYF; CDR3 DNA: TGTGCCAGCAGCCGGGGGGAGAGCGAGCAGTACTTC
V gene: TRBV6-6; J gene: TRBJ2-5; D gene: TRBD1; clone size: -; CDR3 protein: CASRPQRQGGQETQYF; CDR3 DNA: TGTGCCAGCAGACCTCAAAGACAGGGTGGGCAAGAGACCCAGTACTTC
V gene: TRBV6-6; J gene: TRBJ2-7; D gene: TRBD2; clone size: -; CDR3 protein: CASSYTGGVYEQYF; CDR3 DNA: TGTGCCAGCAGTTACACCGGGGGGGTCTACGAGCAGTACTTC
V gene: TRBV7-2; J gene: TRBJ2-7; D gene: TRBD1; clone size: few; CDR3 protein: CASSPQFGTGNYEQYF; CDR3 DNA: TGTGCCAGCAGCCCACAATTCGGGACAGGGAACTACGAGCAGTACTTC
V gene: TRBV5-4; J gene: TRBJ2-1; D gene: -; clone size: -; CDR3 protein: CASSLKQPPGNEQFF; CDR3 DNA: TGTGCCAGCAGCTTGAAACAGCCGCCAGGCAATGAGCAGTTCTTC
V gene: TRBV6-1; J gene: TRBJ2-1; D gene: TRBD2; clone size: -; CDR3 protein: CASSEGSGGGADEQFF; CDR3 DNA: TGTGCCAGCAGTGAGGGTAGCGGCGGGGGGGCCGATGAGCAGTTCTTC
V gene: TRBV30; J gene: TRBJ2-7; D gene: TRBD2; clone size: -; CDR3 protein: CAWSSSGSGSYEQYF; CDR3 DNA: TGTGCCTGGAGTTCTAGCGGGAGTGGGTCCTACGAGCAGTACTTC
V gene: TRBV9; J gene: TRBJ2-3; D gene: TRBD2; clone size: -; CDR3 protein: CASSLSGASTDTQYF; CDR3 DNA: TGTGCCAGCAGCCTTAGCGGGGCCAGCACAGATACGCAGTATTTT
V gene: TRBV28; J gene: TRBJ1-3; D gene: TRBD1; clone size: -; CDR3 protein: CASSGQGALGNTIYF; CDR3 DNA: TGTGCCAGCAGCGGGCAGGGGGCCCTTGGAAACACCATATATTTT
V gene: TRBV11-2; J gene: TRBJ2-1; D gene: TRBD2; clone size: -; CDR3 protein: CASSPSGGRLISSYNEQFF; CDR3 DNA: TGTGCCAGCAGCCCATCGGGGGGGCGCCTCATAAGCTCCTACAATGAGCAGTTCTTC
V gene: TRBV6-5; J gene: TRBJ1-1; D gene: -; clone size: few; CDR3 protein: CASSVGENTEAFF; CDR3 DNA: TGTGCCAGCTCGGTTGGAGAGAACACTGAAGCTTTCTTT
V gene: TRBV15; J gene: TRBJ2-7; D gene: -; clone size: -; CDR3 protein: CATSIRLQVGASLSNYEQYF; CDR3 DNA: TGTGCCACCAGCATTAGACTCCAGGTTGGGGCTAGTCTCTCAAACTACGAGCAGTACTTC
V gene: TRBV19; J gene: TRBJ1-5; D gene: -; clone size: few; CDR3 protein: CASSMGRERNQPQHF; CDR3 DNA: TGTGCCAGTAGTATGGGGAGGGAACGCAATCAGCCCCAGCATTTT
V gene: TRBV6-5; J gene: TRBJ1-2; D gene: TRBD1; clone size: -; CDR3 protein: CASTGQGGANYGYTF; CDR3 DNA: TGTGCCAGCACCGGACAGGGGGGGGCTAACTATGGCTACACCTTC
V gene: TRBV6-7; J gene: TRBJ2-7; D gene: TRBD1; clone size: -; CDR3 protein: CASRPGQGCDYEQYF; CDR3 DNA: TGTGCCAGCAGGCCTGGACAGGGGTGTGATTACGAGCAGTACTTC
V gene: TRBV20-1; J gene: TRBJ2-7; D gene: TRBD2; clone size: -; CDR3 protein: CSAPLLAELYF; CDR3 DNA: TGCAGTGCTCCCCTCCTAGCGGAGTTGTACTTC
V gene: TRBV28; J gene: TRBJ1-5; D gene: -; clone size: -; CDR3 protein: CASSLWQYLNSNQPQHF; CDR3 DNA: TGTGCCAGCAGTTTATGGCAGTATCTTAATAGCAATCAGCCCCAGCATTTT
V gene: TRBV2; J gene: TRBJ1-4; D gene: -; clone size: -; CDR3 protein: CASMIDRDEKLFF; CDR3 DNA: TGTGCCAGCATGATAGACCGGGATGAAAAACTGTTTTTT
V gene: TRBV6-6; J gene: TRBJ2-3; D gene: TRBD2; clone size: -; CDR3 protein: CASSQGLRSDTQYF; CDR3 DNA: TGTGCCAGCAGTCAGGGACTAAGGTCAGATACGCAGTATTTT